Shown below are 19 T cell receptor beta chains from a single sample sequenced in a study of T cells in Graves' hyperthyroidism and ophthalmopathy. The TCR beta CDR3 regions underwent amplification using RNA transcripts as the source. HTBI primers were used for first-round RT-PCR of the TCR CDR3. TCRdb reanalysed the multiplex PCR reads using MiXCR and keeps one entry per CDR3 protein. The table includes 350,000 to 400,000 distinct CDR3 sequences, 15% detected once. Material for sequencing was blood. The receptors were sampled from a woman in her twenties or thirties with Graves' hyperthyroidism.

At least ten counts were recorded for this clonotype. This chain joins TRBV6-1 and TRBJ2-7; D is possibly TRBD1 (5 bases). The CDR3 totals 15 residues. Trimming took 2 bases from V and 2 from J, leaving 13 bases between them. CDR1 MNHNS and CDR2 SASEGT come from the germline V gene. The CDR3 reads CASSEYHPGTYEQYF. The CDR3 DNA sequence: TGTGCCAGCAGTGAATATCACCCAGGGACCTACGAGCAGTACTTC.

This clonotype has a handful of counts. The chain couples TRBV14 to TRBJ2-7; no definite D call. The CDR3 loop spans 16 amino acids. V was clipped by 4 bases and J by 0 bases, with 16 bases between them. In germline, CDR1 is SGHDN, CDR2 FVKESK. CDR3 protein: CASSPQNRRSSYEQYF. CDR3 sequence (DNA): TGTGCCAGCAGCCCCCAGAATCGACGGAGCTCCTACGAGCAGTACTTC.

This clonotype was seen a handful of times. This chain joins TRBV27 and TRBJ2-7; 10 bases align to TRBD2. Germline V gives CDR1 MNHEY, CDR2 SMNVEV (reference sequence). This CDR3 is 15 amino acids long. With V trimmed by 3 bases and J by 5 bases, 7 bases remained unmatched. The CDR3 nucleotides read TGTGCCAGCAGTTTTGAGGGGACTAGCGCCAACGAGCAGTACTTC. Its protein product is CASSFEGTSANEQYF.

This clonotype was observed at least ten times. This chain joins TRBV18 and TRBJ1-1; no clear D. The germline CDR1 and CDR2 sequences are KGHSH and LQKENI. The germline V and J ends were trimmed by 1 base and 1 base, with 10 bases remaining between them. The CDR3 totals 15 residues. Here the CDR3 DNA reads TGTGCCAGCTCACCACTTCCAGAACCGAACACTGAAGCTTTCTTT. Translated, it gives CASSPLPEPNTEAFF.

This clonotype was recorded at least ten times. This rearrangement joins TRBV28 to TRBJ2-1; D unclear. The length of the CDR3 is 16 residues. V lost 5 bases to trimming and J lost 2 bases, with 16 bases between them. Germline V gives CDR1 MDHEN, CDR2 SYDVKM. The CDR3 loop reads CASSPIGYLPYNEQFF. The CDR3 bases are TGTGCCAGCAGTCCCATAGGCTACCTTCCCTACAATGAGCAGTTCTTC.

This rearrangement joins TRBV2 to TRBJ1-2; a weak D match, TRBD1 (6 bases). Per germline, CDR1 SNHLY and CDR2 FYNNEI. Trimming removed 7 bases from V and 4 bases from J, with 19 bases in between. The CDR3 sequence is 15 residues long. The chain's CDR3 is CASTEGQPLVYGYTF. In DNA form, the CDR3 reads TGTGCCAGCACTGAGGGACAACCTCTCGTCTATGGCTACACCTTC. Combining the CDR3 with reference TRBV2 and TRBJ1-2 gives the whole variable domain EPEVTQTPSHQVTQMGQEVILRCVPISNHLYFYWYRQILGQKVEFLVSFYNNEISEKSEIFDDQFSVERPDGSNFTLKIRSTKLEDSAMYFCASTEGQPLVYGYTFGSGTRLTVV.

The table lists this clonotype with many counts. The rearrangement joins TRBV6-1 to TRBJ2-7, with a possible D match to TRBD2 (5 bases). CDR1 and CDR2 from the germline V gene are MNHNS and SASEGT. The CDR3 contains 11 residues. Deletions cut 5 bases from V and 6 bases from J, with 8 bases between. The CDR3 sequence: CASSSGGEQYF. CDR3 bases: TGTGCCAGCAGTAGCGGAGGCGAGCAGTACTTC.

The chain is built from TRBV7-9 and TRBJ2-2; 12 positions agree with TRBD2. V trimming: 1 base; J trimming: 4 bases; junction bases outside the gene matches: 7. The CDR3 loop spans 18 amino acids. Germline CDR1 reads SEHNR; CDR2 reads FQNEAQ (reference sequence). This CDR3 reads CASSLEGRLAGVTGELFF. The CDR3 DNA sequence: TGTGCCAGCAGCTTAGAAGGAAGACTAGCGGGAGTCACCGGGGAGCTGTTTTTT.

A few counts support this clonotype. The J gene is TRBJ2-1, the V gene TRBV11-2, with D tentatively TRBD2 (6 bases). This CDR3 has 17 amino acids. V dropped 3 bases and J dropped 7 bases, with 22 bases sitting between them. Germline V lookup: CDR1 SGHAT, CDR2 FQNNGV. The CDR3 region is CASSFLILRDSGNEQFF. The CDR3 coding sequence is TGTGCCAGCAGCTTCTTAATTCTTCGGGACTCGGGTAATGAGCAGTTCTTC.

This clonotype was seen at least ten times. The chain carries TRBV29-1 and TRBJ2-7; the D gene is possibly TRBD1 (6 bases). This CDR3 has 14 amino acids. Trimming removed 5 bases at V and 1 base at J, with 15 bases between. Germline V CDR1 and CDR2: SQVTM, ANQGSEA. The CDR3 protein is CSVHETGRSYEQYF. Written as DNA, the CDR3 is TGCAGCGTTCATGAAACAGGGCGTTCCTACGAGCAGTACTTC.

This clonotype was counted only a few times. The CDR3 DNA reads as TGTGCCAGCAGCTTAGGCTTGAACCGGGACCCCCACGAGCAGTACTTC. It specifies CASSLGLNRDPHEQYF. The chain has TRBV11-2 and TRBJ2-7; perhaps D is TRBD1 or TRBD2 (5 bases each). The CDR3 contains 16 residues. In germline, CDR1 is SGHAT, CDR2 FQNNGV. V dropped 1 base and J dropped 5 bases, with 18 bases sitting between them.

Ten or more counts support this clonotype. CDR3 DNA sequence: TGTGCCAGCAGCCAGGGACAGCGAGATCAGCCCCAGCATTTT. As protein: CASSQGQRDQPQHF. This chain joins TRBV3-1 and TRBJ1-5, with 7 positions matching TRBD1. J gave up 5 bases and V 3 bases, and 4 bases lay outside the gene matches. In germline, CDR1 is LGHDT, CDR2 YNNKEL (reference sequence). The CDR3 runs 14 residues.

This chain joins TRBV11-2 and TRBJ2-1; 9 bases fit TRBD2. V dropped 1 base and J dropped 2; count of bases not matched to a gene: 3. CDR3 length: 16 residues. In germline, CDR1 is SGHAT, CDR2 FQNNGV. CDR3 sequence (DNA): TGTGCCAGCAGCTTAGTTGGGACTAGCCCCTACAATGAGCAGTTCTTC. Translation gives CASSLVGTSPYNEQFF.

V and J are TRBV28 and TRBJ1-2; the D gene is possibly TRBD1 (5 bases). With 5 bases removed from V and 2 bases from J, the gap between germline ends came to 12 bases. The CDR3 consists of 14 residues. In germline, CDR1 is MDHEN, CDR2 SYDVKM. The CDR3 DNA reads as TGTGCCAGCAGTGCGACAGCCGAAAACTATGGCTACACCTTC. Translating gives CASSATAENYGYTF.

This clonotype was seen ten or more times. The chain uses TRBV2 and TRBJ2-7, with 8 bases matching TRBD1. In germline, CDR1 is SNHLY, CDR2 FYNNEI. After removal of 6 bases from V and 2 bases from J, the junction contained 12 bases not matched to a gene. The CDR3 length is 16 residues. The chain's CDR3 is CASRLDRGPSTYEQYF. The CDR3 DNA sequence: TGTGCCAGCAGGCTAGACAGGGGTCCAAGCACCTACGAGCAGTACTTC.

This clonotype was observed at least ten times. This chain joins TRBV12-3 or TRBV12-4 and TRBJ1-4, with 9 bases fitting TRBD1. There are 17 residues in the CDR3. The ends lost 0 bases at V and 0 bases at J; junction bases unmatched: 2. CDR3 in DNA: TGTGCCAGCAGTTTAGCGGGACAGGGCACAACTAATGAAAAACTGTTTTTT. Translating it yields CASSLAGQGTTNEKLFF.

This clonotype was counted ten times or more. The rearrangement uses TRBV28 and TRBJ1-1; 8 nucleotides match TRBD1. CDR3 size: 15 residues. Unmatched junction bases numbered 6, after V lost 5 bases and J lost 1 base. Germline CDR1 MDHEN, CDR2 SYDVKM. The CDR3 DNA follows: TGTGCCAGCAGTCACTCCGGACAGGGGAACACTGAAGCTTTCTTT. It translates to CASSHSGQGNTEAFF.

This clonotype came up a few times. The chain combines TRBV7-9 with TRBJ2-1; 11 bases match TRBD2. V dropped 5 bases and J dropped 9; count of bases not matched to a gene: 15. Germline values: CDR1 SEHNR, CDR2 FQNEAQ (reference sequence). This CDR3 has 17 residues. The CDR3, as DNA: TGTGCCAGCAGCCTGGGAGTTAGCGGGAGGGCCGGGGGTGAGCAGTTCTTC. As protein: CASSLGVSGRAGGEQFF.

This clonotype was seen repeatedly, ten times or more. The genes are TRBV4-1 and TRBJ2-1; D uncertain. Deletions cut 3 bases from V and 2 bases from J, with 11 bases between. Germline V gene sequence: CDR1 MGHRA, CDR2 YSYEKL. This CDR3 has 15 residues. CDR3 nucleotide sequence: TGCGCCAGCAGCCAGAACTTCGCGACCTACAATGAGCAGTTCTTC. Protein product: CASSQNFATYNEQFF.